A single sample gave rise to the 21 T cell receptor beta chains below, sequenced in a study of shared clonotypes between healthy human individuals. Method: immunoSEQ multiplex PCR; TCRdb's copy keeps in-frame clones and lacks some. The table lists about 1 million clones, approximately 72% of them singletons, with roughly 1.4% in the top ten. The sample consisted of memory CD4+ T cells sorted from blood. Subset described: CD45RA-negative fraction. These receptors all stem from a young man in good health.

The CDR3 protein is CSVESYGGVRYTEAFF. CDR3 nucleotides: TGCAGCGTTGAATCTTATGGGGGGGTCCGTTACACTGAAGCTTTCTTT. The rearrangement uses TRBV29-1 and TRBJ1-1, with D possibly being TRBD1 (5 bases). The length of the CDR3 is 16 residues. The germline V gene has CDR1 SQVTM and CDR2 ANQGSEA. V gave up 2 bases and J gave up 3 bases, with 19 bases separating them.

The V gene is TRBV6-5, the J gene TRBJ1-2; 8 bases fit TRBD1. The CDR3 loop spans 14 amino acids. Germline CDR1 MNHEY, CDR2 SVGAGI. The V and J ends lost 4 bases and 7 bases, in that order; junction bases with no gene match: 8. The CDR3 loop is CASSSRQGSRGYTF. The CDR3 nucleotides read TGTGCCAGCAGTTCCCGACAGGGGAGCCGTGGCTACACCTTC.

The chain joins TRBV6-6 to TRBJ1-1, with a weak D call TRBD1 (5 bases). The ends were cut back, 2 bases at V and 0 bases at J, with 10 bases in the middle. Looked up from germline, CDR1 is MNHNY and CDR2 is SVGAGI (reference sequence). This CDR3 has 15 residues. CDR3 DNA sequence: TGTGCCAGCAGTTACAGTAACAGGATGAACACTGAAGCTTTCTTT. This codes for CASSYSNRMNTEAFF.

The rearrangement joins TRBV7-2 to TRBJ1-1, with 7 positions matching TRBD1. Germline-derived CDR1 and CDR2 are SGHTA and FQGNSA. The CDR3 has 14 residues. The V and J ends lost 5 bases and 1 base, in that order; junction bases with no gene match: 4. The CDR3 coding sequence is TGTGCCAGCAGCGGGACAGTGAGGAACACTGAAGCTTTCTTT. It specifies CASSGTVRNTEAFF.

V gene TRBV5-1 combines with J gene TRBJ1-6, with 9 bases that match TRBD1. The CDR3 has 15 residues. The V and J ends lost 4 bases and 9 bases, in that order; junction bases with no gene match: 8. The germline V gene encodes CDR1 SGHRS and CDR2 YFSETQ. The CDR3 region has the DNA TGCGCCAGCAGCCGCCGGGACAGGGATCTTTCACCCCTCCACTTT. Amino acid sequence: CASSRRDRDLSPLHF.

The sample holds one count of this clone. The chain carries TRBV30 and TRBJ1-1; D might be TRBD1 (5 bases). The CDR3 covers 16 residues. Germline V gene sequence: CDR1 GTSNPN, CDR2 SVGIG (reference sequence). V lost 1 base, J lost 7 bases, and 22 bases lay in between. The CDR3 protein is CAWSGSLLRRGGEAFF. The CDR3, as DNA: TGTGCCTGGAGTGGGAGTCTTTTAAGACGTGGGGGTGAAGCTTTCTTT.

Only one count was recorded for this clone. The chain recombines TRBV2 with TRBJ2-5, with D possibly being TRBD2 (5 bases). The J call may be in error: the DNA end matches TRBJ2-7 better. The CDR3 consists of 15 residues. CDR1 is SNHLY, CDR2 FYNNEI, per germline. The CDR3 spells CASRLDSSLSYEQYF. Here the CDR3 DNA reads TGTGCCAGCAGACTGGACTCCTCGCTCTCCTACGAGCAGTACTTC.

The chain has TRBV29-1 and TRBJ2-1, with 11 bases matching TRBD2. This CDR3 has 15 residues. The V gene end was trimmed by 2 bases and the J gene end by 5 bases; junction bases not matched to a gene: 5. Germline CDR1 is SQVTM and CDR2 is ANQGSEA. This chain's CDR3 is CSVERGTSGNNEQFF. The CDR3 DNA follows: TGCAGCGTTGAACGGGGGACTAGCGGAAACAATGAGCAGTTCTTC.

The genes are TRBV9 and TRBJ2-3; tentatively, D is TRBD2 (5 bases). Germline values: CDR1 SGDLS, CDR2 YYNGEE. The V end was cut by 4 bases, the J end by 5 bases, with 11 bases between. There are 13 residues in the CDR3. The CDR3 reads CASSWTGGDTQYF. The DNA for the CDR3 is TGTGCCAGCAGCTGGACCGGAGGAGATACGCAGTATTTT.

The rearrangement joins TRBV9 to TRBJ2-2, with TRBD2 matching 13 bases. CDR1 and CDR2 (germline): SGDLS, YYNGEE. The junction had 5 bases not matched to a gene; V was cut back by 2 bases and J by 7 bases. CDR3 length: 16 amino acids. The CDR3 region has the DNA TGTGCCAGCAGCGTTCGACTAGCGGGGGGCATCGGGGAGCTGTTTTTT. Encoded protein: CASSVRLAGGIGELFF.

The chain couples TRBV28 to TRBJ1-1, with D possibly being TRBD1 (6 bases). Trimming stripped 1 base from V and 1 base from J, with 13 bases between. Germline loops: CDR1 MDHEN, CDR2 SYDVKM. The CDR3 loop spans 16 amino acids. For the CDR3, the DNA is TGTGCCAGCAGTTTATTAATCGGGGGGCGGAACACTGAAGCTTTCTTT. This encodes CASSLLIGGRNTEAFF.

The chain uses TRBV11-2 and TRBJ2-3, with TRBD1 matching 9 bases. The CDR3 loop spans 15 amino acids. Looked up from germline, CDR1 is SGHAT and CDR2 is FQNNGV. Trimming cost V 5 bases and J 7 bases; bases outside gene matches: 10. The CDR3: CASSTTGTGLHTQYF. CDR3 sequence (DNA): TGTGCCAGCAGCACAACCGGGACAGGGCTTCATACGCAGTATTTT. Full variable domain (rest looked up from reference TRBV11-2 and TRBJ2-3): EAGVAQSPRYKIIEKRQSVAFWCNPISGHATLYWYQQILGQGPKLLIQFQNNGVVDDSQLPKDRFSAERLKGVDSTLKIQPAKLEDSAVYLCASSTTGTGLHTQYFGPGTRLTVL.

J is TRBJ1-5 and V is TRBV10-2, with D perhaps matching TRBD1 (6 bases). Trimming cost V 0 bases and J 5 bases, with 8 bases left between them. In germline, CDR1 is WSHSY, CDR2 SAAADI. This CDR3 is 14 amino acids long. This CDR3 is CASSESNRDQPQHF. The CDR3 DNA reads as TGCGCCAGCAGTGAGTCGAACAGGGATCAGCCCCAGCATTTT.

A single count supports this clone. This chain links TRBV7-2 with TRBJ2-5, with D maybe TRBD1 (6 bases). Trimming took 5 bases from V and 1 from J, leaving 14 bases between them. Per the germline V gene, CDR1 is SGHTA and CDR2 is FQGNSA. This CDR3 comprises 15 residues. The CDR3 DNA reads as TGTGCCAGCAGCCTGGACAGCGTCATCCAAGAGACCCAGTACTTC. It yields the protein CASSLDSVIQETQYF.

This clone was detected many times. This same CDR3 is encoded by further DNA sequences in the sample. This chain uses TRBV18 with TRBJ1-3; possible D gene TRBD1, 5 bases. The CDR3 sequence is 13 residues long. V gave up 2 bases and J gave up 4 bases, with 6 bases separating them. Germline CDR1 and CDR2: KGHSH and LQKENI. The CDR3 DNA sequence: TGTGCCAGCTCACCAGGGGCAGGAAACACCATATATTTT. Translation: CASSPGAGNTIYF.

The J gene is TRBJ2-7, the V gene TRBV10-1, with D unclear. This CDR3 spans 12 amino acids. Germline CDR1 reads WNHNN; CDR2 reads SYGVQD (reference sequence). The V end lost 3 bases, the J end lost 4 bases, and 7 bases lay between the germline ends. This CDR3 is CASSDGPYEQYF. DNA of the CDR3: TGCGCCAGCAGTGATGGACCGTACGAGCAGTACTTC.

This clone has ten or more counts. The identical CDR3 is also encoded by other nucleotide sequences in the sample. The chain employs TRBV9 and TRBJ1-6, with a weak D call TRBD1 (6 bases). V was shortened by 3 bases and J by 6 bases, with 10 bases between the two germline ends. The germline V gene encodes CDR1 SGDLS and CDR2 YYNGEE. The CDR3 is 14 amino acids. The DNA for the CDR3 is TGTGCCAGCAGCGCCGGACAGAGTAATTCACCCCTCCACTTT. This codes for CASSAGQSNSPLHF.

The CDR3 sequence is CASSPTLATNEKLFF. DNA for the CDR3: TGTGCCAGCAGCCCCACGCTTGCAACTAATGAAAAACTGTTTTTT. The chain is built from TRBV2 and TRBJ1-4; D ambiguous. V was shortened by 6 bases and J by 0 bases, with 11 bases between the two germline ends. CDR3 length: 15 residues. Germline V lookup: CDR1 SNHLY, CDR2 FYNNEI. Based on the CDR3 plus reference TRBV2 and TRBJ1-4, the full variable domain is EPEVTQTPSHQVTQMGQEVILRCVPISNHLYFYWYRQILGQKVEFLVSFYNNEISEKSEIFDDQFSVERPDGSNFTLKIRSTKLEDSAMYFCASSPTLATNEKLFFGSGTQLSVL.

The chain carries TRBV5-1 and TRBJ2-1; the match to TRBD2 covers 10 bases. V lost 8 bases, J lost 8 bases, and 10 bases stayed unmatched. The CDR3 has 14 residues. Germline CDR1 reads SGHRS; CDR2 reads YFSETQ. CDR3 loop: CASCPGLAIDEQFF. CDR3 DNA sequence: TGCGCCAGTTGCCCGGGACTAGCGATCGATGAGCAGTTCTTC.

V and J are TRBV2 and TRBJ1-2; D gene unclear. Per the germline V gene, CDR1 is SNHLY and CDR2 is FYNNEI. The V end lost 1 base, the J end lost 4 bases, and 4 bases lay between the germline ends. The CDR3 is 12 amino acids. The CDR3 DNA follows: TGTGCCAGCAGTGAAGAGGCCTATGGCTACACCTTC. Amino acid sequence: CASSEEAYGYTF.

Many counts were recorded for this clone. The chain has TRBV9 and TRBJ2-5, with D uncertain. V lost 0 bases and J 2 bases, leaving 11 bases between the germline ends. The CDR3 spans 15 residues. From germline, CDR1 is SGDLS and CDR2 YYNGEE. The CDR3 DNA reads TGTGCCAGCAGCGTAGAGCTAGATACTCAAGAGACCCAGTACTTC. Translated, it gives CASSVELDTQETQYF. The whole variable domain, filled in from reference TRBV9 and TRBJ2-5, reads DSGVTQTPKHLITATGQRVTLRCSPRSGDLSVYWYQQSLDQGLQFLIQYYNGEERAKGNILERFSAQQFPDLHSELNLSSLELGDSALYFCASSVELDTQETQYFGPGTRLLVL.